This T cell receptor (beta chain) came from a study of T cell responses to AZD1222 COVID-19 vaccine. As for the study in general: Pooled in the analysis were second doses at about 4 or about 12 weeks.

Study outcomes and limitations: The number of AZD1222 recipients seropositive at baseline was only five to seven. The donors showed a predominance of white British ancestry and of females, with possible underestimation of clonal diversity. The study found vaccine-associated CD4 TCRs spanning spike, dominant at 160-218 and 743-854.

The junction had 1 base not matched to a gene; V was cut back by 0 bases and J by 2 bases. Looked up from germline, CDR1 is MNHEY and CDR2 is SVGAGI. The CDR3 is 15 amino acids. Some clones are missing from TCRdb's copy, which holds only in-frame ones; the method was immunoSEQ multiplex PCR. The sample records roughly 150,000 clones, roughly 93% being singletons. Notes on this clone: The target antigen is unknown.

The receptor's source is an adult in good health. Specimen: peripheral blood, collected on day 0 of AZD1222 vaccination. This rearrangement joins TRBV6-5 to TRBJ1-3, with 7 bases matching TRBD1. The chain's CDR3 is CASSYSTGTGNTIYF. CDR3 bases: TGTGCCAGCAGTTACTCGACAGGGACTGGAAACACCATATATTTT.